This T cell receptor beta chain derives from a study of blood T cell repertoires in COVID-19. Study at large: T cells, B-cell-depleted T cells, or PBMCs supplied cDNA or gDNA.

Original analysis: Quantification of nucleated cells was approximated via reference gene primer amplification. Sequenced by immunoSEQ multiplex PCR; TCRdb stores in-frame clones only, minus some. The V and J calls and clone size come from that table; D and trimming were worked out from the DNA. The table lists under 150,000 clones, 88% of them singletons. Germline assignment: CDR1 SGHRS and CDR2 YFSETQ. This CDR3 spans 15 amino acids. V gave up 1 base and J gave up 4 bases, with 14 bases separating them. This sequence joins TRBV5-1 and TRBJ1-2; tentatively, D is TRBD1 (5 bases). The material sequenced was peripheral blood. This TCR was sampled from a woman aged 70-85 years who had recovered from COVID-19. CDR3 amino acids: CASSLLITGTYGYTF. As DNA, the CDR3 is TGCGCCAGCAGCTTGCTTATAACAGGAACCTATGGCTACACCTTC.